One sample yielded the 25 T cell receptor beta chains listed below, sequenced in a study of tumor and adjacent non-tumor tissue in lung cancer. The library came from three nested PCR rounds adapted from ARM-PCR protocols. TCRdb analysed the multiplex PCR reads with MiXCR anew, one entry per CDR3 protein. The sample consists of roughly 220,000 distinct CDR3 sequences, 71% of them appearing once. The template was RNA from unsorted bulk tissue. Sequencing was done on a sample of lung tumor tissue. All receptors derive from a man in his 60s with non-small cell lung cancer.

In regard to this clonotype: One end of the junction does not line up with germline, which may come from a read error. The J gene is TRBJ2-7, the V gene TRBV29-1, with D maybe TRBD1 (5 bases). The CDR3 has 12 amino acids. Germline V CDR1 and CDR2: SQVTM, ANQGSEA. The CDR3 DNA sequence: TGCAACGTTGAAGTCAGGGACTACGAGCAGTACTTC. This gives the protein CNVEVRDYEQYF.

J is TRBJ2-5 and V is TRBV10-1, with TRBD2 identical over 9 bases. Trimming cost V 2 bases and J 5 bases; bases outside gene matches: 9. CDR3 size: 16 residues. CDR1 is WNHNN and CDR2 is SYGVQD in the germline V gene (reference sequence). CDR3 region: CASSEASGTPKETQYF. DNA for the CDR3: TGCGCCAGCAGTGAGGCTAGCGGGACGCCCAAGGAGACCCAGTACTTC.

This clonotype was observed many times. V and J are TRBV5-1 and TRBJ2-3; 7 bases agree with TRBD2. CDR3 length: 14 amino acids. The germline CDR1 and CDR2 sequences are SGHRS and YFSETQ. Unmatched junction bases numbered 2, after V lost 1 base and J lost 3 bases. The CDR3 nucleotides read TGCGCCAGCAGCTTGAGCGGGGTGACAGATACGCAGTATTTT. Protein: CASSLSGVTDTQYF.

Only one count was recorded for this clonotype. This may be a read error: a much more frequent sequence differs by one nucleotide. This rearrangement joins TRBV29-1 to TRBJ1-1, with D unresolved. In germline, CDR1 is SQVTM, CDR2 ANQGSEA. The CDR3 is 13 amino acids. V was pared by 2 bases and J by 6 bases, with 13 bases between. CDR3 loop: CSVERMVYAEAFF. The CDR3 DNA reads as TGCAGCGTTGAAAGGATGGTCTACGCTGAAGCTTTCTTT.

Note on this clonotype: At one of its ends the junction is not consistent with the germline gene, which may arise from a read error. The CDR3 DNA is TGTGTCAGCAGCTTATCGCCCACAGATACGCAGTATTTT. Its protein is CVSSLSPTDTQYF. J is TRBJ2-3 and V is TRBV11-2; D remains ambiguous. CDR3 length: 13 amino acids. Germline V gene lookup returns CDR1 SGHAT and CDR2 FQNNGV.

A note on this clonotype: Mismatch with germline at one junction end may stem from a read error. The V and J genes are TRBV6-5 and TRBJ2-5; D remains unclear. The CDR3 totals 13 residues. Per germline, CDR1 MNHEY and CDR2 SVGAGI. The CDR3 nucleotides read TGTGCCGGCCGTGGGCTCTCCCAAGAGACCGAGTACTTC. As protein: CAGRGLSQETEYF.

This clonotype showed up just once. An end of the junction does not agree with germline; a read error may underlie this. CDR3 protein: CSVHPSGSLGEFF. The CDR3 bases are TGCAGCGTGCACCCTAGCGGGTCGCTAGGGGAGTTCTTC. The chain recombines TRBV29-1 with TRBJ2-7; TRBD2 agrees at 8 bases. The CDR3 contains 13 residues. CDR1 SQVTM and CDR2 ANQGSEA come from the germline V gene.

The chain links TRBV18 to TRBJ2-3; 10 bases are shared with TRBD1. The CDR3 is made up of 14 amino acids. The trim removed 4 bases at V and 3 bases at J, leaving 1 base unmatched. Per germline, CDR1 KGHSH and CDR2 LQKENI. The CDR3 loop is CASSRDRGTDTQYF. The CDR3 DNA reads as TGTGCCAGCTCACGGGACAGGGGTACAGATACGCAGTATTTT.

Regarding this clonotype: This likely comes from a read error, as the CDR3 has no conserved phenylalanine or tryptophan at its end. The chain couples TRBV20-1 to TRBJ2-1; 8 nucleotides line up with TRBD2. CDR3 size: 13 residues. Germline V gene sequence: CDR1 DFQATT, CDR2 SNEGSKA (reference sequence). The CDR3 protein is CSTRTSGVNEQFL. The CDR3 coding sequence is TGCAGTACTAGAACTAGCGGTGTCAATGAGCAGTTCCTC.

The DNA for the CDR3 is TGTGCCAGCAGTGAGCGAGCGGGGGGGACACAGACCCAGTACTTC. Its translation is CASSERAGGTQTQYF. The chain employs TRBV6-1 and TRBJ2-5; 10 bases map to TRBD2. V was pared by 3 bases and J by 6 bases, with 7 bases of the junction left unmatched. Germline V gene data show CDR1 as MNHNS and CDR2 as SASEGT. This CDR3 is 15 amino acids long.

The rearrangement joins TRBV24-1 to TRBJ2-3; D is possibly TRBD2 (5 bases). Trimming removed 9 bases at V and 2 bases at J, with 14 bases between. This CDR3 has 14 amino acids. Germline lookup yields CDR1 KGHDR and CDR2 SFDVKD. As DNA, the CDR3 is TGTGCCACCTCGGGGAACCTCCCCACAGATACGCAGTATTTT. This encodes CATSGNLPTDTQYF.

Concerning this clonotype itself: One end of the junction varies from germline; a read error may be responsible. The chain joins TRBV5-6 to TRBJ1-2, with TRBD1 identical over 7 bases. Germline values: CDR1 SGHDT, CDR2 YYEEEE. This CDR3 is built from 14 residues. CDR3 in amino acids: CASTLRGRSHGYTF. Written as DNA, the CDR3 is TGCGCCAGCACCTTGAGGGGGCGAAGCCATGGCTACACCTTC.

Comments on this clonotype: One junction end does not reproduce the germline sequence, and a read error may be involved. The gene calls are TRBV11-3 and TRBJ2-2, with 8 bases lining up with TRBD2. The CDR3 covers 14 residues. The germline V gene encodes CDR1 SGHNT and CDR2 YENEEA. This CDR3 reads CASTLAGLERELFF. CDR3 sequence (DNA): TGTGCCAGCACCTTAGCGGGACTAGAGAGGGAGCTGTTTTTT.

Ten or more counts support this clonotype. The gene calls are TRBV20-1 and TRBJ2-3; TRBD2 agrees at 9 bases. The CDR3 loop spans 16 amino acids. The germline V gene has CDR1 DFQATT and CDR2 SNEGSKA (reference sequence). With V trimmed by 1 base and J by 0 bases, 5 bases remained unmatched. The CDR3 coding sequence is TGCAGTGCTAGAGTGGCTAGCGGGACGAGCACAGATACGCAGTATTTT. Translation: CSARVASGTSTDTQYF.

J is TRBJ2-3 and V is TRBV13, with TRBD2 matching over 8 bases. The CDR3 spans 18 residues. Looked up from germline, CDR1 is PRHDT and CDR2 is FYEKMQ (reference sequence). J gave up 5 bases and V 4 bases, and 17 bases lay outside the gene matches. This CDR3 is CASSSRLAWALPLDTQYF. In DNA, the CDR3 is TGTGCCAGCAGCTCCAGACTAGCGTGGGCCCTCCCCTTAGATACGCAGTATTTT.

Remarks on this clonotype: Just one base apart from a much larger clone, this may be a read error. The V call is TRBV20-1, the J call TRBJ1-4; D ambiguous. Germline CDR1 is DFQATT and CDR2 is SNEGSKA (reference sequence). Trimming shortened V by 1 base and J by 8 bases, and 11 bases separated the two germline ends. The CDR3 sequence is 13 residues long. The CDR3 region is CSARGDLGEKLFF. The CDR3 DNA is TGCAGTGCTAGAGGCGATTTGGGAGAAAAACTGTTTTTT.

The CDR3 DNA sequence: TGTGCCAGCAGCCAAAAACCCGGGCTAGCGGGATTAGGGACCCAGTACTTC. This sequence encodes CASSQKPGLAGLGTQYF. The chain joins TRBV7-8 to TRBJ2-5; the match to TRBD2 covers 9 bases. CDR1 SGHVS and CDR2 FQNEAQ come from the germline V gene. The CDR3 sequence is 17 residues long. V was pared by 5 bases and J by 7 bases, with 17 bases of the junction left unmatched.

The chain uses TRBV20-1 and TRBJ2-1; D is uncertain. Germline CDR1 reads DFQATT; CDR2 reads SNEGSKA (reference sequence). The CDR3 is 14 amino acids. CDR3 nucleotide sequence: TGCAGCCACAACTGGGCCCAGAACTACAATGAGCAGTTCTTC. Translated: CSHNWAQNYNEQFF.

J is TRBJ2-3 and V is TRBV6-2 or TRBV6-3, with 8 bases matching TRBD2. V dropped 8 bases and J dropped 5; count of bases not matched to a gene: 6. This CDR3 is 13 amino acids long. The germline V gene encodes CDR1 MNHEY and CDR2 SVGEGT. CDR3 coding DNA: TGTGCCAGCCGGGGGGGGAATATAGATACGCAGTATTTT. Translated, it gives CASRGGNIDTQYF.

The gene calls are TRBV24-1 and TRBJ2-1; 8 nucleotides line up with TRBD1. Germline trimming cut 10 bases from V and 0 bases from J; bases unmatched to any gene: 1. CDR1 and CDR2 from the germline V gene are KGHDR and SFDVKD. The CDR3 totals 13 residues. The CDR3 DNA sequence: TGTGCCACGGGGACAGGCTCCTACAATGAGCAGTTCTTC. Translating it yields CATGTGSYNEQFF.

As for this clonotype: This may be a read error: a much more frequent sequence differs by one nucleotide. The rearrangement joins TRBV20-1 to TRBJ2-1, with TRBD1 as a possible D gene (6 bases). Trimming cost V 7 bases and J 2 bases, with 15 bases left between them. The length of the CDR3 is 14 residues. Germline lookup yields CDR1 DFQATT and CDR2 SNEGSKA (reference sequence). CDR3 in amino acids: CSVRTWTAYNEQFF. The CDR3 nucleotides are TGCAGTGTGCGCACTTGGACAGCCTACAATGAGCAGTTCTTC.

Note on this clonotype: The junction and the germline gene differ at one end; a read error may be behind it. The chain combines TRBV11-1 with TRBJ2-5; D unclear. Germline CDR1 is SGHAT and CDR2 is FQDESV (reference sequence). The CDR3 extends over 14 amino acids. The CDR3 spells CASSLGCSQETHYF. In DNA form, the CDR3 reads TGTGCTAGCAGCCTAGGTTGTAGTCAAGAGACCCACTACTTC.

To note about this clonotype: A much larger clone sits a single nucleotide away, making a read error possible. The chain links TRBV6-5 to TRBJ2-7, with D perhaps matching TRBD2 (5 bases). The V end lost 7 bases, the J end lost 7 bases, and 14 bases lay between the germline ends. Germline CDR1 is MNHEY and CDR2 is SVGAGI. This CDR3 comprises 12 residues. The CDR3 sequence: CASNPGPGEQYF. CDR3 bases: TGTGCCAGCAACCCGGGCCCGGGGGAGCAGTACTTC.

There are a few counts of this clonotype. The chain has TRBV7-9 and TRBJ2-7; 11 nucleotides match TRBD2. In germline, CDR1 is SEHNR, CDR2 FQNEAQ (reference sequence). There are 14 residues in the CDR3. V shed 8 bases and J 4 bases; nucleotides not matched to a gene: 7. The CDR3 is CASGKSSGGYEQYF. Written as DNA, the CDR3 is TGTGCCAGCGGGAAATCTAGCGGGGGGTACGAGCAGTACTTC. The full variable domain, its missing parts supplied by reference TRBV7-9 and TRBJ2-7, is DTGVSQNPRHKITKRGQNVTFRCDPISEHNRLYWYRQTLGQGPEFLTYFQNEAQLEKSRLLSDRFSAERPKGSFSTLEIQRTEQGDSAMYLCASGKSSGGYEQYFGPGTRLTVT.

With respect to this clonotype: Since a much larger clone is just one base distant, this may be a read error. Here the CDR3 DNA reads TGCAGTGCCAATGACATCGGCACAGATAAGCAGTATTTT. Encoded protein: CSANDIGTDKQYF. This chain connects TRBV20-1 to TRBJ2-3; D unclear. This CDR3 has 13 amino acids. Germline V gene sequence: CDR1 DFQATT, CDR2 SNEGSKA (reference sequence).